These T cell receptor beta chains were read from a single sample in a study of OX40 agonist ivuxolimab in advanced cancers. Clones were sequenced by immunoSEQ multiplex PCR, and TCRdb holds only the in-frame ones, with some missing. The data contain 20,000 to 25,000 clones, approximately 84% of them singletons. This sample comprised CD4+ or CD8+ T cells sorted from blood, obtained in a trial of the OX40 agonist ivuxolimab. The receptors derive from an adult with an advanced solid tumor such as melanoma, head and neck, liver or kidney cancer. Each CDR3 is given without its conserved first and last residue. Fields, in order: V gene, CDR3 protein.

V: TRBV18
CDR3: ASSPSGSLGEQF

V: TRBV5-8
CDR3: ASTIPAGADYGYT

V: TRBV7-9
CDR3: ASSKRGGKGDEQF

V: TRBV7-8
CDR3: ASSTFAARGPNQPQH

V: TRBV9
CDR3: ASSASEKGTSGELF

V: TRBV27
CDR3: ASSYTGVGETQY

V: TRBV6-5
CDR3: ASSYSEGLANYGYT

V: TRBV28
CDR3: ASSFTEAF

V: TRBV19
CDR3: ASSMTGSSSGYT

V: TRBV4-1
CDR3: ASSQDPLADYT

V: TRBV27
CDR3: ASSPPGGREQY

V: TRBV27
CDR3: ASSLSGTGGTEAF

V: TRBV27
CDR3: ASSFRTSGSAEQF

V: TRBV13
CDR3: ASSSRGSGQETQY

V: TRBV7-8
CDR3: ASSLGQGARNQPQH

V: TRBV4-1
CDR3: ASSQEVDSYEQY

V: TRBV4-1
CDR3: ASSQVGDTEAF

V: TRBV30
CDR3: AYSGGGWNTEAF

V: TRBV6-6
CDR3: ASSPRGRGNQPQH

V: TRBV6-4
CDR3: ASSDEPQNEQY

V: TRBV9
CDR3: ASSVSGPITDTQY

V: TRBV9
CDR3: ASSEWTGNTEAF

V: TRBV5-4
CDR3: ASSPDSTYEQY

V: TRBV18
CDR3: ASSPSGALYGYT